One and the same sample provided the 4 T cell receptor beta chains below, sequenced in a study of regulatory T cells in long-lasting Graves disease. To make TCR beta libraries, researchers used iRepertoire HTBI primers and Arm-PCR of CDR3 regions. In TCRdb, the multiplex PCR reads were re-called with MiXCR into one record per CDR3 protein. The sample yields some 250,000 distinct CDR3 sequences, 15% to 20% seen once. Time point indicated: newly diagnosed GD, antithyroid drugs for less than 3 months. Making the TCR library involved RNA that had been extracted from PBMCs. Sequenced material: peripheral blood mononuclear cells (PBMCs), taken at new diagnosis, from a patient treated with antithyroid drugs. The receptors come from a female donor with Graves disease.

A word on this clonotype: This probably arose from a read error, given a far larger clone one base away. The gene calls are TRBV3-1 and TRBJ2-4; TRBD2 is a possible D gene (7 bases). This CDR3 is 13 amino acids long. CDR1 and CDR2 (germline): LGHDT, YNNKEL (reference sequence). The CDR3 spells CASSQEWGQGGVF. For the CDR3, the DNA is TGTGCCAGCAGCCAAGAATGGGGACAAGGGGGGGTCTTC.

The chain joins TRBV12-3 or TRBV12-4 to TRBJ1-2; weak D call: TRBD1 (6 bases). CDR3 length: 14 amino acids. V lost 5 bases and J 4 bases, leaving 14 bases between the germline ends. As DNA, the CDR3 is TGTGCCAGCAGTAGACAGGCTACTGGCTATGGCTACACCTTC. This encodes CASSRQATGYGYTF.

The V gene is TRBV7-9, the J gene TRBJ2-1; no clear D gene. The CDR3 runs to 14 residues. Germline V CDR1 and CDR2: SEHNR, FQNEAQ (reference sequence). V lost 7 bases and J 2 bases, leaving 12 bases between the germline ends. The CDR3 protein is CASTGVKPYNEQFF. The CDR3 DNA is TGTGCCAGCACTGGGGTCAAACCCTACAATGAGCAGTTCTTC.

Concerning this clonotype: This may be a read error: a much more frequent sequence differs by one nucleotide. V is TRBV30 and J is TRBJ2-5; D is perhaps TRBD2 (5 bases). CDR1 and CDR2 (germline): GTSNPN, SVGIG (reference sequence). CDR3 size: 15 residues. The CDR3: CAWSPRDGVEETRYF. CDR3 coding DNA: TGTGCCTGGAGTCCCCGCGACGGGGTGGAGGAGACCCGGTACTTC.